The 24 T cell receptor beta chains below were found in one sample sequenced in a study of T cell responses to AZD1222 COVID-19 vaccine. The assay was immunoSEQ multiplex PCR, and TCRdb's table has in-frame clones only and misses some. The sample records about 110,000 clones, about 90% being singletons. The starting material was peripheral blood, obtained on day 0 of AZD1222 vaccination. These receptors all stem from an adult in good health.

The chain couples TRBV21-1 to TRBJ1-1; the table gives TRBD1 as D, unverified against the DNA. TRBV21-1 is labeled a pseudogene. This CDR3 comprises 15 residues. The DNA for the CDR3 is TGTGCCAGCAGCATCCCTTTGGGCATGAACACTGAAGCTTTCTTT. It encodes CASSIPLGMNTEAFF.

The CDR3 DNA reads TGTGCCAGCAGCTCAATAGCGGGAGAGGAGACCCAGTACTTC. It translates to CASSSIAGEETQYF. This sequence joins TRBV7-8 and TRBJ2-5; 9 bases agree with TRBD2. The CDR3 contains 14 residues. With V trimmed by 4 bases and J by 5 bases, 5 bases remained unmatched. CDR1 and CDR2 (germline): SGHVS, FQNEAQ. The complete variable domain, with remaining parts taken from reference TRBV7-8 and TRBJ2-5, reads GAGVSQSPRYKVAKRGQDVALRCDPISGHVSLFWYQQALGQGPEFLTYFQNEAQLDKSGLPSDRFFAERPEGSVSTLKIQRTQQEDSAVYLCASSSIAGEETQYFGPGTRLLVL.

This sequence joins TRBV7-3 and TRBJ1-1; 9 positions agree with TRBD1. This CDR3 region has 14 residues. Germline trimming cut 5 bases from V and 4 bases from J; bases unmatched to any gene: 5. Germline CDR1 is SGHTA and CDR2 is FQGTGA. The CDR3 coding sequence is TGTGCCAGCAGCCCGCGGGACAGGGCCACTGAAGCTTTCTTT. As protein: CASSPRDRATEAFF.

This chain links TRBV20-1 with TRBJ1-5; no reliable D call. Per germline, CDR1 DFQATT and CDR2 SNEGSKA (reference sequence). V was cut by 3 bases and J by 0 bases, with 6 bases left in between. The CDR3 is made up of 13 amino acids. Here the CDR3 reads CSASPNSNQPQHF. CDR3 DNA sequence: TGCAGTGCTAGTCCGAATAGCAATCAGCCCCAGCATTTT.

This sequence joins TRBV9 and TRBJ1-3, with a weak D call TRBD1 (5 bases). The CDR3 covers 15 residues. V dropped 0 bases and J dropped 4 bases, with 11 bases sitting between them. Germline lookup yields CDR1 SGDLS and CDR2 YYNGEE. CDR3 nucleotides: TGTGCCAGCAGCGTAGGGGGCAGACCAGGAAACACCATATATTTT. Protein: CASSVGGRPGNTIYF.

This chain connects TRBV29-1 to TRBJ1-2; D remains ambiguous. Trimming pared 3 bases from V and 5 bases from J, leaving 13 bases between. Germline-derived CDR1 and CDR2 are SQVTM and ANQGSEA. CDR3 length: 13 amino acids. The CDR3 spells CSVEVGVVYGYTF. DNA of the CDR3: TGCAGCGTTGAGGTCGGAGTGGTGTATGGCTACACCTTC.

DNA of the CDR3: TGTGCCAGCAGCTTGGCCGGAGCGATCTATCAGCCCCAGCATTTT. Translation: CASSLAGAIYQPQHF. The chain has TRBV5-5 and TRBJ1-5; D gene uncertain. From germline, CDR1 is SGHKS and CDR2 YYEKEE (reference sequence). The V gene lost 0 bases and the J gene lost 5 bases, with 12 bases spanning the gap. The CDR3 length is 15 residues.

This chain uses TRBV29-1 with TRBJ1-5; 8 bases are shared with TRBD1. The germline gives CDR1 SQVTM, CDR2 ANQGSEA. Losses at the gene ends were 6 bases for V and 0 bases for J; bases not matched to a gene: 4. The CDR3 contains 14 residues. CDR3 protein: CSVATGGSNQPQHF. CDR3 DNA: TGCAGCGTCGCAACAGGGGGTAGCAATCAGCCCCAGCATTTT.

The chain couples TRBV7-2 to TRBJ1-5; tentatively, D is TRBD1 (6 bases). The CDR3 sequence is 16 residues long. Deletions cut 4 bases from V and 7 bases from J, with 20 bases between. Germline values: CDR1 SGHTA, CDR2 FQGNSA. CDR3 loop: CASSSPPGQRMQPQHF. The CDR3 DNA follows: TGTGCCAGCAGCTCACCCCCCGGACAGCGGATGCAGCCCCAGCATTTT.

The chain employs TRBV11-3 and TRBJ2-1; 7 bases agree with TRBD1. The CDR3 is 16 residues long. Germline V lookup: CDR1 SGHNT, CDR2 YENEEA. Germline trimming cut 5 bases from V and 4 bases from J; bases unmatched to any gene: 11. The CDR3 region has the DNA TGTGCCAGCAGCCTCCGAGGGACAGAATATTACAATGAGCAGTTCTTC. Protein sequence: CASSLRGTEYYNEQFF. The entire variable domain, with the rest obtained from reference TRBV11-3 and TRBJ2-1, is as follows: EAGVVQSPRYKIIEKKQPVAFWCNPISGHNTLYWYLQNLGQGPELLIRYENEEAVDDSQLPKDRFSAERLKGVDSTLKIQPAELGDSAVYLCASSLRGTEYYNEQFFGPGTRLTVL.

The V and J genes are TRBV28 and TRBJ1-3; the D gene is possibly TRBD1 (5 bases). The length of the CDR3 is 19 residues. Germline V CDR1 and CDR2: MDHEN, SYDVKM. V lost 5 bases and J 0 bases, leaving 23 bases between the germline ends. The CDR3 region has the DNA TGTGCCAGCAGTCTACTTGCATGGGACGGAAGCAGCTCTGGAAACACCATATATTTT. This gives the protein CASSLLAWDGSSSGNTIYF.

The chain employs TRBV7-9 and TRBJ1-4; D is unresolved. Germline assignment: CDR1 SEHNR and CDR2 FQNEAQ (reference sequence). Deletions cut 8 bases from V and 0 bases from J, with 10 bases between. The CDR3 runs 14 residues. CDR3 protein: CASVRFATNEKLFF. The CDR3 DNA reads as TGTGCCAGCGTGAGATTTGCAACTAATGAAAAACTGTTTTTT. The full variable domain, completed using reference TRBV7-9 and TRBJ1-4, is DTGVSQNPRHKITKRGQNVTFRCDPISEHNRLYWYRQTLGQGPEFLTYFQNEAQLEKSRLLSDRFSAERPKGSFSTLEIQRTEQGDSAMYLCASVRFATNEKLFFGSGTQLSVL.

The sample holds a few counts of this clone. As DNA, the CDR3 is TGTGCCATCAGTGAGGATTCGGCACTAGCGGGAGTGGGTGAGCAGTTCTTC. Protein sequence: CAISEDSALAGVGEQFF. V gene TRBV10-3 combines with J gene TRBJ2-1; 11 positions agree with TRBD2. With V trimmed by 2 bases and J by 9 bases, 12 bases remained unmatched. Germline V lookup: CDR1 ENHRY, CDR2 SYGVKD. This CDR3 comprises 17 residues.

V and J are TRBV28 and TRBJ1-1; D unresolved. From germline, CDR1 is MDHEN and CDR2 SYDVKM. V was trimmed by 10 bases and J by 4 bases, leaving 19 bases between them. The CDR3 has 14 residues. CDR3 loop: CATFARIRGTEAFF. The CDR3 DNA is TGTGCCACCTTTGCGAGGATTAGAGGCACTGAAGCTTTCTTT.

The CDR3 sequence is CASSLEGQGRGYF. In DNA form, the CDR3 reads TGCGCCAGCAGCTTGGAGGGACAGGGTCGAGGGTACTTC. V gene TRBV5-1 combines with J gene TRBJ2-7, with 9 bases that match TRBD1. The J segment lost 12 bases and the V segment lost 0 bases, leaving 7 bases of the junction unmatched. CDR3 size: 13 residues. Germline V gives CDR1 SGHRS, CDR2 YFSETQ.

The J gene is TRBJ2-7, the V gene TRBV6-2 or TRBV6-3, with D possibly called TRBD1 or TRBD2 (6 bases each). The CDR3 covers 15 residues. Germline V gene data show CDR1 as MNHEY and CDR2 as SVGEGT. Between the trimmed V and J ends, which lost 5 bases and 5 bases, there was a span of 19 bases. CDR3 amino acids: CASSGGGGGENEQYF. CDR3 DNA sequence: TGTGCCAGCAGTGGCGGTGGAGGGGGTGAAAACGAGCAGTACTTC.

The rearrangement links TRBV12-3 or TRBV12-4 to TRBJ2-5; TRBD2 is a possible D gene (7 bases). Between the trimmed V and J ends, which lost 3 bases and 5 bases, there was a span of 10 bases. CDR3 size: 13 residues. CDR3 coding DNA: TGTGCCAGCAGTTTTGGGAGGGGGGAGACCCAGTACTTC. It encodes CASSFGRGETQYF.

V is TRBV20-1 and J is TRBJ2-3, with 8 bases that match TRBD2. The CDR3 spans 13 residues. Germline V lookup: CDR1 DFQATT, CDR2 SNEGSKA (reference sequence). V shed 3 bases and J 7 bases; nucleotides not matched to a gene: 6. CDR3 DNA: TGCAGTGCTAGTTTAGCGGGAACTAATACGCAGTATTTT. Protein: CSASLAGTNTQYF.

This clone has only one observation. The rearrangement links TRBV19 to TRBJ2-7; perhaps D is TRBD1 or TRBD2 (5 bases each). CDR3 length equals 14 residues. The V and J ends lost 7 bases and 0 bases respectively, with 13 bases between them. CDR1 is LNHDA, CDR2 SQIVND, per germline (reference sequence). For the CDR3, the DNA is TGTGCCAGTAAGGCCAGGGAGAGCTCCTACGAGCAGTACTTC. As protein: CASKARESSYEQYF.

V and J are TRBV6-1 and TRBJ2-5; no clear D gene. Germline CDR1 is MNHNS and CDR2 is SASEGT. This CDR3 contains 13 residues. Trimming stripped 1 base from V and 5 bases from J, with 8 bases between. This CDR3 reads CASSEGPGETQYF. CDR3 DNA: TGTGCCAGCAGTGAAGGGCCCGGGGAGACCCAGTACTTC.

On this clone itself: At one end, the junction sequence differs from germline, possibly due to a read error. This sequence joins TRBV29-1 and TRBJ2-2, with D possibly matching TRBD1 (5 bases). Germline V lookup: CDR1 SQVTM, CDR2 ANQGSEA. The CDR3 totals 13 residues. The DNA of the CDR3 is TGCAGCGTTCGGGCAGGGAACGCCGGGGAGCTGTTTTTT. It is translated as CSVRAGNAGELFF.

The V and J genes are TRBV3-1 (or the pseudogene TRBV3-2) and TRBJ2-3, with a weak D call TRBD1 (5 bases). Looked up from germline, CDR1 is LGHDT and CDR2 is YNNKEL (reference sequence). This CDR3 spans 12 amino acids. With 5 bases removed from V and 8 bases from J, the gap between germline ends came to 11 bases. This chain's CDR3 is CASSSGSGTQYF. The CDR3 nucleotides read TGTGCCAGCAGCTCAGGGTCCGGTACGCAGTATTTT.

This chain joins TRBV19 and TRBJ1-5; D is unresolved. V was pared by 7 bases and J by 11 bases, with 15 bases between. The length of the CDR3 is 12 residues. In germline, CDR1 is LNHDA, CDR2 SQIVND (reference sequence). CDR3 loop: CASTDQITAQHF. The DNA for the CDR3 is TGTGCCAGTACTGACCAGATAACGGCCCAGCATTTT. The whole variable domain, filled in from reference TRBV19 and TRBJ1-5, reads DGGITQSPKYLFRKEGQNVTLSCEQNLNHDAMYWYRQDPGQGLRLIYYSQIVNDFQKGDIAEGYSVSREKKESFPLTVTSAQKNPTAFYLCASTDQITAQHFGDGTRLSIL.

The chain couples TRBV25-1 to TRBJ2-3; D is perhaps TRBD2 (5 bases). The V end was cut by 3 bases, the J end by 2 bases, with 9 bases between. The CDR3 totals 14 residues. Germline CDR1 is MGHDK and CDR2 is SYGVNS. The CDR3 nucleotides read TGTGCCAGCAGTGAGGGAGTTGACACAGATACGCAGTATTTT. Residues: CASSEGVDTDTQYF.